These T cell receptor beta chains were read from a single sample in a study of T cell clusters in autoimmune cytopenias. TCRdb reanalyzed the multiplex PCR reads, giving one entry per CDR3 protein sequence and no DNA. The sample shows more than 4,500 distinct CDR3 sequences, and around 21% sits with its ten largest clones. The sample also formed part of further work on T cell repertoires in aging, cancer and after chemotherapy.

Sequenced input: peripheral blood. The receptors originated from a human donor in good health. Each CDR3 is given with its conserved first and last residue. Only some rows state a clone size, as once, few, many or a class for expanded clones.

>TRBV5-4|TRBJ2-3|medium-sized
CASSLGGTTDTQYF
>TRBV18|TRBJ2-1|medium-sized
CASSQQAGAYNEQFF
>TRBV20-1|TRBJ2-3|NA
CSARDPRREDTQYF
>TRBV12-3/TRBV12-4|TRBJ1-4|medium-sized
CASSSGVNEKLFF
>TRBV19|TRBJ1-4|NA
CASSRQGLNEKLFF
>TRBV5-6|TRBJ2-6|NA
CASSLGGGISGANVLTF
>TRBV12-3/TRBV12-4|TRBJ1-1|NA
CASSLEGAEAFF
>TRBV12-3/TRBV12-4|TRBJ1-2|NA
CASSLGQDYGYTF
>TRBV20-1|TRBJ2-2|NA
CSARPFTGELFF
>TRBV12-3/TRBV12-4|TRBJ1-5|NA
CASMRSNQPQHF
>TRBV10-3|TRBJ1-1|medium-sized
CAISGGGGEAFF
>TRBV13|TRBJ2-3|NA
CASSKQGNTDTQYF
>TRBV11-1|TRBJ2-7|medium-sized
CASSSSGEQYF
>TRBV5-1|TRBJ1-1|NA
CASSDRQGSTEAFF
>TRBV14|TRBJ2-1|NA
CASSQTGAYNEQFF
>TRBV18|TRBJ2-5|medium-sized
CASSTVSGPRETQYF
>TRBV5-4|TRBJ2-6|medium-sized
CASSFETGGTSGANVLTF
>TRBV5-1|TRBJ1-1|NA
CASSLDGPPGTEAFF
>TRBV12-3/TRBV12-4|TRBJ2-1|medium-sized
CASSALAGGGGEQFF
>TRBV19|TRBJ1-2|medium-sized
CASSMRGQDGYTF
>TRBV30|TRBJ2-1|medium-sized
CAWSAGPREQFF
>TRBV7-9|TRBJ1-2|NA
CASSLTGQRNYGYTF
>TRBV18|TRBJ1-1|NA
CASSPSNTGNTEAFF
>TRBV6-5|TRBJ1-5|medium-sized
CASSYGRNHNQPQHF
>TRBV7-6|TRBJ2-1|medium-sized
CASSQQRANEQFF
>TRBV20-1|TRBJ1-2|NA
CSARDFPNYGYTF
>TRBV14|TRBJ2-4|NA
CASGVGANIQYF
>TRBV15|TRBJ1-6|medium-sized
CATTLNLQNSPLHF
>TRBV2|TRBJ2-4|NA
CASRNYTEMDKNIQYF